Listed below are T cell receptor beta chains from one sample, sequenced in a study of metastatic and nonmetastatic thyroid tumors. Using MiXCR, TCRdb reanalyzed the PCR reads. The sample has 15,000 to 20,000 clones; 30% to 40% are singletons. Material: tumor tissue. These receptors all come from a male donor with papillary thyroid cancer or a benign thyroid nodule (not recorded which). Some clones in this sample may be carry-over from other donors' samples. Both conserved end residues are part of each CDR3. The D gene is left open where the match is weak. Expanded clones get a size class; other rows say once, few or many, or leave the size out.

>TRBV14|NA|TRBJ2-6|once
CASSLVPGSGANVLTF
TGTGCCAGCAGCCTAGTTCCGGGCTCTGGTGCGAACGTCCTGACTTTC
>TRBV11-2|NA|TRBJ2-1|NA
CASSPTLGYSYNEQFF
TGTGCCAGCAGCCCGACTCTGGGATACTCCTACAATGAGCAGTTCTTC
>TRBV5-1|TRBD1|TRBJ2-1|NA
CASSYWTGDVHNEQFF
TGCGCCAGCAGCTATTGGACAGGGGACGTCCACAATGAGCAGTTCTTC
>TRBV11-3|NA|TRBJ2-7|NA
CEGSKITYEQYF
TGTGAAGGCAGTAAAATTACGTACGAGCAGTACTTC
>TRBV6-1|NA|TRBJ1-4|many
CASSDLSGSTNEKLFF
TGTGCCAGCAGTGACCTCAGTGGCTCAACTAATGAAAAACTGTTTTTT
>TRBV30|NA|TRBJ1-3|many
CAWNRGPLIYF
TGTGCCTGGAACCGGGGGCCACTAATATATTTT
>TRBV20-1|NA|TRBJ2-7|NA
CSASRTYLYYEQYF
TGCAGTGCCTCGAGGACATACCTTTACTACGAGCAGTACTTC
>TRBV12-3/TRBV12-4|NA|TRBJ2-1|many
CASWDGYNEQFF
TGTGCCAGCTGGGACGGATACAATGAGCAGTTCTTC
>TRBV11-2|NA|TRBJ2-7|NA
CASSLGLNMFPYEQNF
TGTGCCAGCAGCCTTGGTCTTAACATGTTTCCCTACGAGCAGAACTTC
>TRBV20-1|NA|TRBJ1-5|medium-sized
CSVLGREYSNQPQHF
TGCAGTGTACTCGGACGGGAATATAGCAATCAGCCCCAGCATTTT
>TRBV6-1|NA|TRBJ1-6|NA
CASIRGTTYSSPLHF
TGTGCCAGCATTCGAGGGACAACCTATAGTTCACCCCTCCACTTT
>TRBV7-3|NA|TRBJ1-2|many
CASSGSGGSGYTF
TGTGCCAGCAGCGGGAGTGGGGGTTCTGGCTACACCTTC
>TRBV20-1|NA|TRBJ1-2|medium-sized
CSARDPMNYGYTF
TGCAGTGCTCGAGATCCGATGAATTATGGCTACACCTTC
>TRBV12-3/TRBV12-4|TRBD2|TRBJ2-3|many
CASSPHRLAGAADTQYF
TGTGCCAGCAGCCCCCACCGACTAGCGGGAGCCGCAGATACGCAGTATTTT
>TRBV15|NA|TRBJ1-2|NA
CATSRDKITTSHGYTF
TGTGCCACCAGCAGAGATAAAATAACGACATCTCATGGCTACACCTTC
>TRBV19|TRBD1|TRBJ1-5|many
CASSTGQASNQPQHF
TGTGCCAGTAGTACCGGACAGGCGAGCAATCAGCCCCAGCATTTT
>TRBV12-3/TRBV12-4|TRBD2|TRBJ2-7|few
CASSFGSGAGEQYF
TGTGCCAGCAGTTTTGGTAGCGGGGCCGGGGAGCAGTACTTC
>TRBV9|TRBD1|TRBJ2-3|once
CASSSSGTGFPTQYF
TGTGCCAGCAGCTCCTCCGGGACAGGGTTTCCTACGCAGTATTTT
>TRBV6-1|TRBD1|TRBJ1-2|few
CASIPLTGANYVYTF
TGTGCCAGCATACCCTTGACAGGGGCTAACTATGTCTACACCTTC
>TRBV28|NA|TRBJ2-3|few
CASRLLDSDTQYF
TGTGCCAGCAGACTACTAGATTCAGATACGCAGTATTTT
>TRBV9|TRBD2|TRBJ2-7|many
CASTPYLSGSGEQYF
TGTGCCAGCACCCCATACCTTAGCGGGAGTGGCGAGCAGTACTTC
>TRBV19|TRBD2|TRBJ2-5|many
CASSAGLAGGPRETQYF
TGTGCCAGTAGTGCGGGACTAGCGGGAGGCCCCAGAGAGACCCAGTACTTC
>TRBV20-1|NA|TRBJ1-1|medium-sized
CSARVGGRGGNTEAFF
TGCAGTGCTAGAGTTGGGGGGAGGGGTGGGAACACTGAAGCTTTCTTT
>TRBV6-1|NA|TRBJ2-2|medium-sized
CASSKPGLLTGELFF
TGTGCCAGCAGTAAGCCGGGACTCTTGACCGGGGAGCTGTTTTTT
>TRBV6-1|NA|TRBJ2-5|many
CASSGVGAPGTQYF
TGTGCCAGCAGTGGGGTCGGGGCCCCGGGGACCCAGTACTTC
>TRBV2|NA|TRBJ2-5|NA
CASSYGATGRDTQYF
TGTGCCAGCAGTTATGGGGCAACGGGGCGGGATACACAGTACTTC
>TRBV28|TRBD1|TRBJ1-2|NA
CASSLNSGGGYTF
TGTGCCAGCAGTTTAAACTCAGGGGGTGGCTACACCTTC
>TRBV2|NA|TRBJ1-3|few
CASSLRRGNTIYF
TGTGCCAGCAGTCTTAGAAGGGGAAACACCATATATTTT